This T cell receptor (beta chain) was sequenced for a study of shared clonotypes between healthy human individuals. Study as a whole: Donors consisted of a couple of women and a few men between 18 and 49.

Overall study results and limits: Larger richness was generally estimated for naive than memory subsets. Non-shared clonotypes had lower generation probabilities than those shared by all four donors.

For this clone: The antigen is undetermined.

Several immunoSEQ plates received, in even portions, the genomic DNA of each subset. Profiling relied on immunoSEQ multiplex PCR, and the TCRdb table lists in-frame clones only, not all of them. This sample has under 2,500,000 clones; approximately 94% occur once, and the top ten carry roughly 0.13%. Sequenced input: naive CD4+ T cells sorted from blood. Subset specified: CD45RA+ positively selected. The receptor was derived from a man aged 18 to 30 in good health.

CDR3 region: CASSDPGREKLFF. CDR3 coding DNA: TGTGCCAGCAGTGACCCAGGGCGAGAAAAACTGTTTTTT. The chain uses TRBV6-1 and TRBJ1-4, with a weak D call TRBD1 (5 bases). The V and J ends lost 3 bases and 8 bases respectively, with 10 bases between them. The CDR3 is 13 amino acids. Germline V gene sequence: CDR1 MNHNS, CDR2 SASEGT.